This T cell receptor (beta chain) derives from a study of blood T cells in healthy people across ages. Findings and caveats of the study: It was found that TCR beta diversity correlated strongly with the percentage of naive T cells. A roughly linear fall in TCR beta diversity per million T cells was seen with increasing age.

This clonotype has more than one count but fewer than ten. Its target is not known. The CDR3 totals 11 residues. CDR1 is SQVTM, CDR2 ANQGSEA, per germline. V gave up 5 bases and J gave up 6 bases, with 10 bases separating them. Using a J-beta primer mix together with a sample-barcoded 5' primer, a second PCR was run for about 6 to 11 cycles. Sequencing of every sample gave 2.5 million or more CDR3-containing paired-end reads. TCRdb analysed the 5' RACE reads with MiXCR anew, one entry per CDR3 protein. The sample shows about 1.7 million distinct CDR3 sequences, about 28% of them seen only once. The sample consisted of blood. The sequence was collected from a woman aged 25-40 years in good health. The chain recombines TRBV29-1 with TRBJ1-2; the D gene is possibly TRBD1 (5 bases). The CDR3 spells CSVRGPDGYTF. The CDR3 DNA sequence: TGCAGCGTTCGGGGCCCCGATGGCTACACCTTC.